Reported below is one TCR beta chain. Its antigen is as yet unknown. The entry originates in a study of T cell repertoires in cytomegalovirus infection. TCRdb processed the reads anew with MiXCR; each CDR3 protein has one entry. The repertoire consists of under 850,000 distinct CDR3 sequences, with around 35% occurring once and the leading ten covering about 20%. V was trimmed by 1 base and J by 4 bases, leaving 11 bases between them. The CDR3 is 14 residues long. Germline assignment: CDR1 DFQATT and CDR2 SNEGSKA (reference sequence). The rearrangement links TRBV20-1 to TRBJ2-1; the D gene is possibly TRBD1 (5 bases). This clonotype was obtained from a human donor in good health (CMV status not recorded). Some clones in this sample may be carry-over from other donors' samples. Sequences were derived from cultured PBMCs, sampled from culture after CMV antigen stimulation. The CDR3 bases are TGCAGTGCTAGAGCTTCACAGGTATACAATGAGCAGTTCTTC. Translated: CSARASQVYNEQFF.